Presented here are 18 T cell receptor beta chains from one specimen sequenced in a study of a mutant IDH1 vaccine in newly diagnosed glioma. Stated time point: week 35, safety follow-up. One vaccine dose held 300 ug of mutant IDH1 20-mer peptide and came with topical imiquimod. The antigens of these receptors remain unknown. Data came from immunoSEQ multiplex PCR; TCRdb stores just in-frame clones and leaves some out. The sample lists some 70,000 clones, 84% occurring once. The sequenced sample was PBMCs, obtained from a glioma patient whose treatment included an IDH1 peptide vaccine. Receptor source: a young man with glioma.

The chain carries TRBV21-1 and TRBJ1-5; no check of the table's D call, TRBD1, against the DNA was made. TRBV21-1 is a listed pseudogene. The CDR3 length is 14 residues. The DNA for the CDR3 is TGTGCCAGCAGAGGACAGGGCCCACTCCAGCCCCAGCATTTT. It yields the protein CASRGQGPLQPQHF.

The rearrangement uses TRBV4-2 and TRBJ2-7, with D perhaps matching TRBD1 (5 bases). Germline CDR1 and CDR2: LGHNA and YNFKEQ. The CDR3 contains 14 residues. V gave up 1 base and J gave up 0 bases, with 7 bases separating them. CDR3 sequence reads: CASSQVRGSYEQYF. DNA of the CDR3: TGTGCCAGCAGCCAAGTTAGGGGCTCCTACGAGCAGTACTTC.

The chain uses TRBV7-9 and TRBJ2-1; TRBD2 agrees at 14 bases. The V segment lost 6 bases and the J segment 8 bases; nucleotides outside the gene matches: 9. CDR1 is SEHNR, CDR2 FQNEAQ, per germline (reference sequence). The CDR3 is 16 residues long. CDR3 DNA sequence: TGTGCCAGCAGTAGACCGGGACTAGCGGGAGTCGATGAGCAGTTCTTC. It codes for CASSRPGLAGVDEQFF.

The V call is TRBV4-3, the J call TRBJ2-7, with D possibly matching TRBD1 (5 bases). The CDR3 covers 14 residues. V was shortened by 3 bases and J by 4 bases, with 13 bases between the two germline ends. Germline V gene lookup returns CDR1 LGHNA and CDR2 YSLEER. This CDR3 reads CASSHALGQYEQYF. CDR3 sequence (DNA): TGCGCCAGCAGCCACGCCCTCGGACAATACGAGCAGTACTTC.

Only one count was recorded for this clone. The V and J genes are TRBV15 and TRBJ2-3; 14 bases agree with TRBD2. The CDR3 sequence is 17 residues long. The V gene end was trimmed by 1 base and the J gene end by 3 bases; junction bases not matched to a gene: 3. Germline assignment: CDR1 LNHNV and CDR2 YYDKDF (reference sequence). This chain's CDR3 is CATSRGLAGGGTDTQYF. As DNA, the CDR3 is TGTGCCACCAGCAGAGGACTAGCGGGAGGGGGTACAGATACGCAGTATTTT.

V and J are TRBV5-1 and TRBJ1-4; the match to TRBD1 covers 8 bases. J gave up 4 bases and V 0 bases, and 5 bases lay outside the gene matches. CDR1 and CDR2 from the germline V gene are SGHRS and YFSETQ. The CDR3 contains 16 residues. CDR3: CASSLGQGAVNEKLFF. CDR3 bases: TGCGCCAGCAGCTTGGGGCAGGGGGCGGTTAATGAAAAACTGTTTTTT.

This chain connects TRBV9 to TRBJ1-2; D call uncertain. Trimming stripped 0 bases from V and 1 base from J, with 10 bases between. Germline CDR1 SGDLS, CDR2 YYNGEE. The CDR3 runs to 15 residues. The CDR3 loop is CASSVGQVLNYGYTF. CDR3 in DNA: TGTGCCAGCAGCGTAGGGCAGGTCCTTAACTATGGCTACACCTTC.

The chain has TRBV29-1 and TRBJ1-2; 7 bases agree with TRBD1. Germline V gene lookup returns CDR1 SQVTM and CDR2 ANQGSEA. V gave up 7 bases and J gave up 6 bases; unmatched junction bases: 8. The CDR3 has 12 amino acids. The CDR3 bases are TGCAGCGCCGACAGGGTGGAGGATGGCTACACCTTC. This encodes CSADRVEDGYTF.

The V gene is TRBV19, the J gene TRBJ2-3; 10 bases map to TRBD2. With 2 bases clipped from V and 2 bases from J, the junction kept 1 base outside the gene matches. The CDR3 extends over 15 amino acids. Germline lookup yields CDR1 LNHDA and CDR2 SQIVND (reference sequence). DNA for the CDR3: TGTGCCAGTAGTATAACTAGCGGGGCCACAGATACGCAGTATTTT. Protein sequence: CASSITSGATDTQYF.

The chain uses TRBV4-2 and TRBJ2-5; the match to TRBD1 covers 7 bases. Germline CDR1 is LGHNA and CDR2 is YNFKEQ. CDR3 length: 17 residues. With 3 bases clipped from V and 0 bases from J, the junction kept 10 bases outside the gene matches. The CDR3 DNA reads TGTGCCAGCAGCCAGCCAAGGGGGACAGTTTACCAAGAGACCCAGTACTTC. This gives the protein CASSQPRGTVYQETQYF.

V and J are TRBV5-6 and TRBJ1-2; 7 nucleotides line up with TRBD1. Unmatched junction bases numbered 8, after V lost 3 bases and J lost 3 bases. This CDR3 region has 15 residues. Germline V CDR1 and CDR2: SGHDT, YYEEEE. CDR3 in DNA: TGTGCCAGCAGCTACGTGGACAGGAGCCACTATGGCTACACCTTC. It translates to CASSYVDRSHYGYTF.

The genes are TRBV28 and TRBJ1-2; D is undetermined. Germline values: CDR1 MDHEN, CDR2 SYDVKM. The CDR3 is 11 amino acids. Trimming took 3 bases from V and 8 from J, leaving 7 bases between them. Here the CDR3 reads CASSFVGGYTF. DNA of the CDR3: TGTGCCAGCAGTTTCGTGGGGGGCTACACCTTC.

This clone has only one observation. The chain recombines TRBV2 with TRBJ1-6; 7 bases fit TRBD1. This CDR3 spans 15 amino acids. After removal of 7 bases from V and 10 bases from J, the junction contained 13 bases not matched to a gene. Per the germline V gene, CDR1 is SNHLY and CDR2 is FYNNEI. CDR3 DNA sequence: TGTGCCAGCATACCCCAGGGGGGCTCCGTCTCACCCCTCCACTTT. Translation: CASIPQGGSVSPLHF. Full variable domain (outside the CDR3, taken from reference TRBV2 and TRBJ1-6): EPEVTQTPSHQVTQMGQEVILRCVPISNHLYFYWYRQILGQKVEFLVSFYNNEISEKSEIFDDQFSVERPDGSNFTLKIRSTKLEDSAMYFCASIPQGGSVSPLHFGNGTRLTVT.

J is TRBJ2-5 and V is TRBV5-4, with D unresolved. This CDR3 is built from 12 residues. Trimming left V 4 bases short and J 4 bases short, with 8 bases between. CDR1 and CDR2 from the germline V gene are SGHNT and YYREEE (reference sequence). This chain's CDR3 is CASSRVSETQYF. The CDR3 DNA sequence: TGTGCCAGCAGCAGAGTTTCAGAGACCCAGTACTTC.

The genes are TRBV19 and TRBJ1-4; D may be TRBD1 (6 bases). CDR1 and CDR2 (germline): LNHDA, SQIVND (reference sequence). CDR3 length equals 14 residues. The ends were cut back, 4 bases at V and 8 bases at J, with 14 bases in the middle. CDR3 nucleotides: TGTGCCAGTAGTACCAACAGGGAGGCCGAAAAACTGTTTTTT. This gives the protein CASSTNREAEKLFF. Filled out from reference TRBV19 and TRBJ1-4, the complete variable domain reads DGGITQSPKYLFRKEGQNVTLSCEQNLNHDAMYWYRQDPGQGLRLIYYSQIVNDFQKGDIAEGYSVSREKKESFPLTVTSAQKNPTAFYLCASSTNREAEKLFFGSGTQLSVL.

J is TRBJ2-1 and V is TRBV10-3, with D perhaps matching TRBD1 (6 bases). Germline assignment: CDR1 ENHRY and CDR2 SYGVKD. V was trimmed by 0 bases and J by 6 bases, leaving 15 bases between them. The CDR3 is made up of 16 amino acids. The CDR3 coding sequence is TGTGCCATCAGTGAGTCGACTCACAGGGAAGGCAATGAGCAGTTCTTC. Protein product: CAISESTHREGNEQFF.

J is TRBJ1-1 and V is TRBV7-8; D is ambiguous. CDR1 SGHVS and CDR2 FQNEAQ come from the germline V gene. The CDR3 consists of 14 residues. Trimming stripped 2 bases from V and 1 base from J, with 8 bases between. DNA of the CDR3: TGTGCCAGCAGCTTAATTGCAGGGAACACTGAAGCTTTCTTT. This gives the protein CASSLIAGNTEAFF. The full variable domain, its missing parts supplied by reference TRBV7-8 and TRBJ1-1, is GAGVSQSPRYKVAKRGQDVALRCDPISGHVSLFWYQQALGQGPEFLTYFQNEAQLDKSGLPSDRFFAERPEGSVSTLKIQRTQQEDSAVYLCASSLIAGNTEAFFGQGTRLTVV.

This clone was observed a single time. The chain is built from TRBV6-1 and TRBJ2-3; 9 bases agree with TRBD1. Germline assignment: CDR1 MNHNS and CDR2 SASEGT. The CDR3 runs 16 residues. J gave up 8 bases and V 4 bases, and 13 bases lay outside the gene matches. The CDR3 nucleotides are TGTGCCAGCAGTGCCAGACAGGGGGGGACATTAGGTACGCAGTATTTT. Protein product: CASSARQGGTLGTQYF.